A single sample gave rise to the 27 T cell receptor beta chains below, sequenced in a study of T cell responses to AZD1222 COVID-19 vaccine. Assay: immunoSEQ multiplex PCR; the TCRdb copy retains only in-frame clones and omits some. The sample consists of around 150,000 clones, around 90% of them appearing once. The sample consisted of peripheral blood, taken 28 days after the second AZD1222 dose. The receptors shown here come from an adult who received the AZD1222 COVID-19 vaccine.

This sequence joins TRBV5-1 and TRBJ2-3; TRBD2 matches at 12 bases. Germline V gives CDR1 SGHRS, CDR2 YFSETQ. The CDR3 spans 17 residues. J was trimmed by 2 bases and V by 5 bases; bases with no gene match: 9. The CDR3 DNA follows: TGCGCCAGCAGTCGGCTAGCGGGAGGGCCGATCACAGATACGCAGTATTTT. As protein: CASSRLAGGPITDTQYF.

The CDR3: CASSIVTGLGYSNQPQHF. In nucleotides, the CDR3 is TGTGCCAGTAGTATAGTGACAGGGCTAGGGTATAGCAATCAGCCCCAGCATTTT. J is TRBJ1-5 and V is TRBV19, with 7 bases that match TRBD1. V lost 1 base to trimming and J lost 0 bases; unmatched junction nucleotides: 9. This CDR3 has 18 residues. The germline V gene encodes CDR1 LNHDA and CDR2 SQIVND (reference sequence).

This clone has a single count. The CDR3 spells CARAGGPQETQYF. The DNA of the CDR3 is TGTGCCAGAGCGGGAGGCCCACAAGAGACCCAGTACTTC. The chain recombines TRBV2 with TRBJ2-5, with 9 bases that match TRBD2. V was pared by 9 bases and J by 2 bases, with 4 bases of the junction left unmatched. Germline V gene sequence: CDR1 SNHLY, CDR2 FYNNEI. The CDR3 extends over 13 amino acids.

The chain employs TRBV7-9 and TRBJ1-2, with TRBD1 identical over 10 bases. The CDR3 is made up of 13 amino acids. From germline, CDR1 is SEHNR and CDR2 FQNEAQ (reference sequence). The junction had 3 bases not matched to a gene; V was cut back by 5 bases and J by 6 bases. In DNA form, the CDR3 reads TGTGCCAGCAGCCGACAGGGGGCGGATGGCTACACCTTC. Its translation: CASSRQGADGYTF.

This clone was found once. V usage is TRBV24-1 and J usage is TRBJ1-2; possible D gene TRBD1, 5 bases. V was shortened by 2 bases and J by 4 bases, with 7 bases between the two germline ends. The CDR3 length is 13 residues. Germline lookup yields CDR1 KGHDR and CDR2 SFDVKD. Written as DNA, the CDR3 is TGTGCCACCAGTGATTCGGGGACCTATGGCTACACCTTC. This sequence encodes CATSDSGTYGYTF.

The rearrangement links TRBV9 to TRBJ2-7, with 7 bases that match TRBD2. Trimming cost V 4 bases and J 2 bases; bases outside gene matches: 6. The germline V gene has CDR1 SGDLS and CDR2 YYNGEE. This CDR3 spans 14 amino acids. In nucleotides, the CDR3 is TGTGCCAGCAGCCCGAGCAGCGGGGCCTACGAGCAGTACTTC. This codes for CASSPSSGAYEQYF.

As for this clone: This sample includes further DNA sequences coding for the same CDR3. The CDR3 nucleotides are TGTGCCAGCAGTGAGGTCCAAGAGACCCAGTACTTC. Translation gives CASSEVQETQYF. The chain is built from TRBV6-1 and TRBJ2-5; D remains unclear. The V gene's germline CDR1 is MNHNS and CDR2 SASEGT. V lost 3 bases, J lost 1 base, and 3 bases lay in between. The CDR3 sequence is 12 residues long.

Here the CDR3 DNA reads TGTGCCAGCGGACAGATTTCCTACGAGCAGTACTTC. Translating it yields CASGQISYEQYF. This chain links TRBV28 with TRBJ2-7, with TRBD1 as a possible D gene (6 bases). CDR3 length: 12 amino acids. Per germline, CDR1 MDHEN and CDR2 SYDVKM. V was cut by 8 bases and J by 1 base, with 9 bases left in between.

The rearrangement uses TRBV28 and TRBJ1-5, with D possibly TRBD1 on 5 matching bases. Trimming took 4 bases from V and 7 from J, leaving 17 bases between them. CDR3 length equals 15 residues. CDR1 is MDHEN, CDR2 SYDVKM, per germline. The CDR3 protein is CASSSQDVRSQPQHF. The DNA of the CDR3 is TGTGCCAGCAGTTCACAGGACGTCCGATCCCAGCCCCAGCATTTT.

The CDR3 spells CASSTPQETQYF. The CDR3 DNA reads as TGTGCCAGCAGCACACCTCAAGAGACCCAGTACTTC. This chain joins TRBV11-2 and TRBJ2-5; no firm D call. The CDR3 loop spans 12 amino acids. Trimming stripped 5 bases from V and 2 bases from J, with 6 bases between. The V gene's germline CDR1 is SGHAT and CDR2 FQNNGV.

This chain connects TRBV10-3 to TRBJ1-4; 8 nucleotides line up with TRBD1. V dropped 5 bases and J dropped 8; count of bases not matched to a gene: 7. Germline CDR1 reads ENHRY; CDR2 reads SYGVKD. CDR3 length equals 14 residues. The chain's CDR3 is CAISPGGAREKLFF. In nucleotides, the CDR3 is TGTGCCATCAGTCCAGGGGGCGCTCGGGAAAAACTGTTTTTT.

The DNA for the CDR3 is TGTGCCAGCAGTTCACAGGGCCCAAATTCACCCCTCCACTTT. Translated, it gives CASSSQGPNSPLHF. The rearrangement links TRBV27 to TRBJ1-6; D is possibly TRBD1 (6 bases). Trimming stripped 4 bases from V and 7 bases from J, with 11 bases between. From germline, CDR1 is MNHEY and CDR2 SMNVEV (reference sequence). This CDR3 has 14 amino acids.

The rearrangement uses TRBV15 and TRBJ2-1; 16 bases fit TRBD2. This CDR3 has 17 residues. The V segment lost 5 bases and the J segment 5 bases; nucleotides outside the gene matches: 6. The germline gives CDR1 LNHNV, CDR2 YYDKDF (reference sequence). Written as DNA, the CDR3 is TGTGCCACCAGCCGGGGGACTAGCGGGAGGGTCCACAATGAGCAGTTCTTC. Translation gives CATSRGTSGRVHNEQFF.

This CDR3 is CACWSGRGGQYF. The CDR3 DNA reads as TGTGCCTGTTGGAGCGGGAGAGGGGGGCAGTACTTC. The rearrangement links TRBV30 to TRBJ2-7; 8 bases line up with TRBD2. This CDR3 comprises 12 residues. Germline V gives CDR1 GTSNPN, CDR2 SVGIG (reference sequence). Trimming at V came to 6 bases and at J to 9 bases, leaving 10 bases not matched to a gene.

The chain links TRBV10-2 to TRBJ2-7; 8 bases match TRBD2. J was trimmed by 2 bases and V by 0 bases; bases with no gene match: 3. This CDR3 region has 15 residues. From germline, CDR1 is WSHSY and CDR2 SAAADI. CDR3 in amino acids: CASSESVREAYEQYF. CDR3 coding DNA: TGCGCCAGCAGTGAGTCGGTGCGGGAGGCCTACGAGCAGTACTTC.

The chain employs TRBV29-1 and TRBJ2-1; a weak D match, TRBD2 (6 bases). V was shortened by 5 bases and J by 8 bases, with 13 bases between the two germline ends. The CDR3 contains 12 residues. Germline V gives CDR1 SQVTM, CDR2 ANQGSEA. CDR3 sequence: CSVFSGAYEQFF. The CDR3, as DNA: TGCAGCGTTTTCTCGGGAGCCTATGAGCAGTTCTTC.

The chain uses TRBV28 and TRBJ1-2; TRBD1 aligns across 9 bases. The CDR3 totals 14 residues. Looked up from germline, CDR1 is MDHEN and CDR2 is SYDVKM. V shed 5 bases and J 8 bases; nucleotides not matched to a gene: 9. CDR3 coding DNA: TGTGCCAGCAGTACCGGGACAGGGAGGACAGGCTACACCTTC. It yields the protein CASSTGTGRTGYTF.

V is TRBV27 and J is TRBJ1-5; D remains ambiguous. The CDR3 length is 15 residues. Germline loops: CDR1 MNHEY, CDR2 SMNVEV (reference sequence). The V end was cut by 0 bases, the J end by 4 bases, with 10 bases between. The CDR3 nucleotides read TGTGCCAGCAGTTTATCCACCGGAGGGAATCAGCCCCAGCATTTT. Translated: CASSLSTGGNQPQHF.

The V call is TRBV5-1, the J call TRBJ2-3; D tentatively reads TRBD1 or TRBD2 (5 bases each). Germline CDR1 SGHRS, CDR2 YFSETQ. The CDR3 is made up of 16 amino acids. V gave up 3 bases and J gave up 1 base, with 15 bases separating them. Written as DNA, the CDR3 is TGCGCCAGCAGCTACCTCCCCGGGACCGGCACAGATACGCAGTATTTT. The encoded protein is CASSYLPGTGTDTQYF.

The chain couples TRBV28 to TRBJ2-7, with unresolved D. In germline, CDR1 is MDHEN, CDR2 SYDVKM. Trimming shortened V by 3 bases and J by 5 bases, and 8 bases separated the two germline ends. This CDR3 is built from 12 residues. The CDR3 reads CASSFGWNEQYF. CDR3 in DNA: TGTGCCAGCAGTTTTGGGTGGAACGAGCAGTACTTC.

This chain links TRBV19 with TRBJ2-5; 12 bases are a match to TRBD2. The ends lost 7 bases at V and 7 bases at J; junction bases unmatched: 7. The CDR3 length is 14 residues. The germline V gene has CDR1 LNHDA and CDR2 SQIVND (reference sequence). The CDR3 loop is CASNPSGRVTTQYF. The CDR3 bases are TGTGCCAGTAACCCTAGCGGGAGGGTCACGACCCAGTACTTC. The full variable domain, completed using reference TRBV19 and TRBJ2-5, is DGGITQSPKYLFRKEGQNVTLSCEQNLNHDAMYWYRQDPGQGLRLIYYSQIVNDFQKGDIAEGYSVSREKKESFPLTVTSAQKNPTAFYLCASNPSGRVTTQYFGPGTRLLVL.

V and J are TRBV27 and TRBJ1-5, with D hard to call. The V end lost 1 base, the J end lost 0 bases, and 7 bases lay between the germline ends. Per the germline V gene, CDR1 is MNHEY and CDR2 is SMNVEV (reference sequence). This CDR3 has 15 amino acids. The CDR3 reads CASSLWLNSNQPQHF. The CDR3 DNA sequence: TGTGCCAGCAGTTTATGGCTGAATAGCAATCAGCCCCAGCATTTT.

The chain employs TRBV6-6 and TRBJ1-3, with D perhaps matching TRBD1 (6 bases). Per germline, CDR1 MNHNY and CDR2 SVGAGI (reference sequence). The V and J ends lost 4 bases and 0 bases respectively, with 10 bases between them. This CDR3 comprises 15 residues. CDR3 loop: CASSFRGTSGNTIYF. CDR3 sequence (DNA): TGTGCCAGCAGTTTCAGGGGTACCTCTGGAAACACCATATATTTT.

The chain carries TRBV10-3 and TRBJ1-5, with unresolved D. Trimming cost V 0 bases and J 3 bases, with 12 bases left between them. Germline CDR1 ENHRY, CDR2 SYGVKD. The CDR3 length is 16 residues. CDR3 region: CAISESGRQDNQPQHF. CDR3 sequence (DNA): TGTGCCATCAGTGAGTCGGGTAGGCAGGACAATCAGCCCCAGCATTTT.

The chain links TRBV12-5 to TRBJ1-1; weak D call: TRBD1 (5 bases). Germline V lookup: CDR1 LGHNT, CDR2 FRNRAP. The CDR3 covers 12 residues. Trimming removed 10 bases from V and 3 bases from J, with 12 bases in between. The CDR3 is CATGIAYTEAFF. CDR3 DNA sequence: TGTGCTACAGGGATAGCGTACACTGAAGCTTTCTTT.

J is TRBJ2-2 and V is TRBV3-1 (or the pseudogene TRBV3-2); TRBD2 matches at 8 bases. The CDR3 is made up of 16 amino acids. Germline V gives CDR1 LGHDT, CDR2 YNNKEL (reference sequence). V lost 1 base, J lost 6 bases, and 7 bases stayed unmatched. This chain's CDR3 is CASSQGGVAGSGELFF. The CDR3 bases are TGTGCCAGCAGCCAAGGCGGAGTAGCGGGATCCGGGGAGCTGTTTTTT.

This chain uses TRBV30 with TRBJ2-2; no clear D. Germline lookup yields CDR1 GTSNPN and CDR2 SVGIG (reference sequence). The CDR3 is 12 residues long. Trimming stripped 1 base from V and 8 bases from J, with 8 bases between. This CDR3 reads CAWSEVWGELFF. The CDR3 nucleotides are TGTGCCTGGAGTGAGGTTTGGGGGGAGCTGTTTTTT.